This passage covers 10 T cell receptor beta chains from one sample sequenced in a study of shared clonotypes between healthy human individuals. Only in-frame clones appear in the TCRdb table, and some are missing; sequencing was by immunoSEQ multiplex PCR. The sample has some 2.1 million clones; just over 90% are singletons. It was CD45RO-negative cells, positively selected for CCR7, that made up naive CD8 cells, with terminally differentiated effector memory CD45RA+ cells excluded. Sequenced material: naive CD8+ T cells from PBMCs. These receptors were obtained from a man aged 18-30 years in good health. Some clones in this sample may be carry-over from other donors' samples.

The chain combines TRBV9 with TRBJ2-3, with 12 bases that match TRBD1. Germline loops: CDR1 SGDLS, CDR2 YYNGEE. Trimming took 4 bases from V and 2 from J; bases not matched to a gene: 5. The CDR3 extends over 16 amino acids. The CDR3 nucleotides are TGTGCCAGCAGCCCATGGGGACAGGGGGCCACAGATACGCAGTATTTT. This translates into CASSPWGQGATDTQYF.

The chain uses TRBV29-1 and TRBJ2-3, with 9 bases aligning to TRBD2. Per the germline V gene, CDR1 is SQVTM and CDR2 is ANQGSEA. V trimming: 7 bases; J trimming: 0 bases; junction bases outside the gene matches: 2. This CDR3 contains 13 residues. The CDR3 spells CSELAGSTDTQYF. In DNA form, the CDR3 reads TGCAGCGAACTAGCGGGCAGCACAGATACGCAGTATTTT.

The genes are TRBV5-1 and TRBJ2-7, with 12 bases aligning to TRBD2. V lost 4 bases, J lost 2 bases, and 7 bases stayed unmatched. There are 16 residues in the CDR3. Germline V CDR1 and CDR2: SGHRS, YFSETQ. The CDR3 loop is CASSQTRTSGTYEQYF. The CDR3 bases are TGCGCCAGCAGCCAGACGCGGACTAGCGGGACCTACGAGCAGTACTTC. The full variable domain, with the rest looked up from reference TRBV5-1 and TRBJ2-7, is KAGVTQTPRYLIKTRGQQVTLSCSPISGHRSVSWYQQTPGQGLQFLFEYFSETQRNKGNFPGRFSGRQFSNSRSEMNVSTLELGDSALYLCASSQTRTSGTYEQYFGPGTRLTVT.

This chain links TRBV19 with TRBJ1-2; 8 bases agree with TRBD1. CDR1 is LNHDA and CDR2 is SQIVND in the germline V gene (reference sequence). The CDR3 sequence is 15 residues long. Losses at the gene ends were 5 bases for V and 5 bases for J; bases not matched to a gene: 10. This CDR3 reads CASSPSDRVSYGYTF. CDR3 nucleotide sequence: TGTGCCAGTAGTCCCTCGGACAGGGTTTCTTATGGCTACACCTTC.

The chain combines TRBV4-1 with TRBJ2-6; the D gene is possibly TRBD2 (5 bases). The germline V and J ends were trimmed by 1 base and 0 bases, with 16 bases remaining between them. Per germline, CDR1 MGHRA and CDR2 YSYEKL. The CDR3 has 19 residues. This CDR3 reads CASSQVPVGRVSGANVLTF. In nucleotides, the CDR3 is TGCGCCAGCAGCCAAGTCCCGGTCGGGCGGGTCTCTGGGGCCAACGTCCTGACTTTC.

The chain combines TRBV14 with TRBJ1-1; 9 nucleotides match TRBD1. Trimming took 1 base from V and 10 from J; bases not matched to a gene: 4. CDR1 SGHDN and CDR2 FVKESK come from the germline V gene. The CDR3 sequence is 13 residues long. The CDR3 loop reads CASSQGQGVGAFF. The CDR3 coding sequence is TGTGCCAGCAGCCAAGGACAGGGGGTTGGAGCTTTCTTT.

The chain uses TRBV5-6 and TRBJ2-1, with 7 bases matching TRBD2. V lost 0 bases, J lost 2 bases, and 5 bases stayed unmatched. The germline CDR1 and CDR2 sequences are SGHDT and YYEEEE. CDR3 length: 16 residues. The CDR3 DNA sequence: TGTGCCAGCAGCTTGGGCCGGCTAGCGGCCTACAATGAGCAGTTCTTC. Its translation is CASSLGRLAAYNEQFF.

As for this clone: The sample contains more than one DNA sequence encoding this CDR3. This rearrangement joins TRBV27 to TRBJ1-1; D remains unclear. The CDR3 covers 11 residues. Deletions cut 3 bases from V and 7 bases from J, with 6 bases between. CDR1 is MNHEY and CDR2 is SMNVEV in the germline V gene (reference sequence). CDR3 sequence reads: CASSFAGEAFF. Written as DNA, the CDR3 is TGTGCCAGCAGTTTCGCGGGTGAAGCTTTCTTT.

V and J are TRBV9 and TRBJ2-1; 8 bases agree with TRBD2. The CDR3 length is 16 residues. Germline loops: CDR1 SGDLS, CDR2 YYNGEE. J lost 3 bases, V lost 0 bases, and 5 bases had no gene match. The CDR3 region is CASSVGSGGRYNEQFF. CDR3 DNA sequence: TGTGCCAGCAGCGTAGGAAGCGGGGGACGCTACAATGAGCAGTTCTTC. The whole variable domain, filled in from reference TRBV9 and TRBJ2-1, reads DSGVTQTPKHLITATGQRVTLRCSPRSGDLSVYWYQQSLDQGLQFLIQYYNGEERAKGNILERFSAQQFPDLHSELNLSSLELGDSALYFCASSVGSGGRYNEQFFGPGTRLTVL.

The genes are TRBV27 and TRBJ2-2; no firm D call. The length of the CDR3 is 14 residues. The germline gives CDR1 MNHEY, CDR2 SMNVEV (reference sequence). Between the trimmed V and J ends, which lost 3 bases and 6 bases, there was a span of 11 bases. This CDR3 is CASSFLGYPGELFF. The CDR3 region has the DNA TGTGCCAGCAGTTTCTTGGGGTACCCCGGGGAGCTGTTTTTT.